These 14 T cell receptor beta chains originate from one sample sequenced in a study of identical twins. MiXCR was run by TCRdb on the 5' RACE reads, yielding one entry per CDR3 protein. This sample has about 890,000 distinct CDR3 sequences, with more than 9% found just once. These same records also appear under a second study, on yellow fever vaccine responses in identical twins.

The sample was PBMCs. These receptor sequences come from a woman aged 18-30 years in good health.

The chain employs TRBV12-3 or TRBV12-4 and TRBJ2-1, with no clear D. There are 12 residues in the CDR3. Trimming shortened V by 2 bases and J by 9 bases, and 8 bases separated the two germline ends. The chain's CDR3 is CASSLSHFEQFF. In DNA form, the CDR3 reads TGTGCCAGCAGTTTAAGCCACTTTGAGCAGTTCTTC.

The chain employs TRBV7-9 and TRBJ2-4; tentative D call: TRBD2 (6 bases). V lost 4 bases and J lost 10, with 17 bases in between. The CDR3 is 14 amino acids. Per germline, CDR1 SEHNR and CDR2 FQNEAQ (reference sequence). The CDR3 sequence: CASSSAASLAIQYF. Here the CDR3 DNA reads TGTGCCAGCAGCTCCGCGGCCAGCCTAGCGATTCAGTACTTC.

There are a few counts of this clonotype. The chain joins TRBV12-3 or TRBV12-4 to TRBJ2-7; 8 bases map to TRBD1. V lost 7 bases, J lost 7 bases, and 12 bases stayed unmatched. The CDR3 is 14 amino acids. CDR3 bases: TGTGCCAGCAAAAGCGGACAGGGTAGGGGTGAGCAGTACTTC. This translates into CASKSGQGRGEQYF.

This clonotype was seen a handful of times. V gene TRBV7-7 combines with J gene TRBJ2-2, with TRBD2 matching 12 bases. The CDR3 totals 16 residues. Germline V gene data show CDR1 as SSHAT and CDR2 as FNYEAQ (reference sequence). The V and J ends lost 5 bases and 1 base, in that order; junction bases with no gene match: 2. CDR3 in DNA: TGTGCCAGCAGCAGACTAGCGGGAGTGAACACCGGGGAGCTGTTTTTT. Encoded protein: CASSRLAGVNTGELFF. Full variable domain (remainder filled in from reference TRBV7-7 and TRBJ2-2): GAGVSQSPRYKVTKRGQDVTLRCDPISSHATLYWYQQALGQGPEFLTYFNYEAQPDKSGLPSDRFSAERPEGSISTLTIQRTEQRDSAMYRCASSRLAGVNTGELFFGEGSRLTVL.

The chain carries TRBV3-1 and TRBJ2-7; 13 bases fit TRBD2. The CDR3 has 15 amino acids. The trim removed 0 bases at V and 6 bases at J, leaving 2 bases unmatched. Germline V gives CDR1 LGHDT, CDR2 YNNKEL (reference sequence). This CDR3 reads CASSQDTSGRAEQYF. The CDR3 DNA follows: TGTGCCAGCAGCCAAGATACTAGCGGGAGGGCCGAGCAGTACTTC.

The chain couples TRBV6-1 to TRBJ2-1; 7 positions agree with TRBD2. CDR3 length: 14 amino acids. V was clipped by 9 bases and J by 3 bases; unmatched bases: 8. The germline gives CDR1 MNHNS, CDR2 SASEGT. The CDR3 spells CASRPGTNYNEQFF. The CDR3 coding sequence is TGTGCCAGTCGACCCGGGACTAACTACAATGAGCAGTTCTTC.

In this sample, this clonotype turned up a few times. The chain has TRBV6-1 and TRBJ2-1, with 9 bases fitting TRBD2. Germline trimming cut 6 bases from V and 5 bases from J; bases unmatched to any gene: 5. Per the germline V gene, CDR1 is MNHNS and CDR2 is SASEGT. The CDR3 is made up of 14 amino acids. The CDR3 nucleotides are TGTGCCAGCAGGAGCGGGGGGTACAACAATGAGCAGTTCTTC. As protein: CASRSGGYNNEQFF.

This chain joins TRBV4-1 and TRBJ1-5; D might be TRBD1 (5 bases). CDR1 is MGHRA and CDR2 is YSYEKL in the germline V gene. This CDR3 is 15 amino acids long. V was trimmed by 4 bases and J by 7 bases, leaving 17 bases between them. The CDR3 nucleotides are TGCGCCAGCAGCCCATATCAGGGAAGCGACCAGCCCCAGCATTTT. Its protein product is CASSPYQGSDQPQHF.

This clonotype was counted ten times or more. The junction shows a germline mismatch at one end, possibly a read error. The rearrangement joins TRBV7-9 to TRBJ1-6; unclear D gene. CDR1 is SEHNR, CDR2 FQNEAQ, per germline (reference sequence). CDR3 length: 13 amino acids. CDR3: CASSLASNSPLHF. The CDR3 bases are TGTGCCAGCAGTTTAGCCAGTAATTCACCCCTCCACTTT.

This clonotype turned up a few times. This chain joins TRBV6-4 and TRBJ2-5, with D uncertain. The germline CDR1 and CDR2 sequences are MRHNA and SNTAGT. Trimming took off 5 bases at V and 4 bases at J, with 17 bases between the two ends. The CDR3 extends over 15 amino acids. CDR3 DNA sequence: TGTGCCAGCAGTTACCCAACCGGGTGGAGAGAGACCCAGTACTTC. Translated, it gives CASSYPTGWRETQYF.

CDR3 nucleotides: TGCGCCAGCAGCCTAAGGACAGGCGAAGGCTACGAGCAGTACTTC. Its translation: CASSLRTGEGYEQYF. The chain uses TRBV4-1 and TRBJ2-7, with 7 bases identical to TRBD1. V was pared by 4 bases and J by 3 bases, with 9 bases of the junction left unmatched. CDR3 length equals 15 residues. From germline, CDR1 is MGHRA and CDR2 YSYEKL.

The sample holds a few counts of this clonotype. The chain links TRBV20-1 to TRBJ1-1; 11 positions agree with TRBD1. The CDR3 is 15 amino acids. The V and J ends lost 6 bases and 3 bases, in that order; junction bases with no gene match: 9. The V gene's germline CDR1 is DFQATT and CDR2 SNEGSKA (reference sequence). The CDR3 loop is CSANGQGAPDTEAFF. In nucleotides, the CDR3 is TGCAGTGCCAACGGACAGGGGGCGCCGGACACTGAAGCTTTCTTT.

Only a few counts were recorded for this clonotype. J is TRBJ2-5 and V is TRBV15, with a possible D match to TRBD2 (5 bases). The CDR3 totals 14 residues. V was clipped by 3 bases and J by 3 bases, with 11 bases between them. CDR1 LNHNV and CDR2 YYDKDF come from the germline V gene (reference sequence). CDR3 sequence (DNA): TGTGCCACCAGCAGCCTATGGGGAGAAGAGACCCAGTACTTC. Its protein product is CATSSLWGEETQYF.

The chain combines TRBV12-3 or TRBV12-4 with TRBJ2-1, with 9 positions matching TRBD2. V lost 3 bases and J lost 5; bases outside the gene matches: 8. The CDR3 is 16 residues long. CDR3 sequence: CASSFHSRLADNEQFF. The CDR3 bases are TGTGCCAGCAGTTTCCACTCGAGACTAGCGGACAATGAGCAGTTCTTC.